The T cell receptor beta chain under discussion was sequenced for a study of radiation and T cells in renal cell carcinoma (dated by TCRdb to 2018 to 2021). Turning to the overall study: Samples were obtained from a clinical trial, in which 15 Gy stereotactic body radiation therapy was delivered to primary renal cell carcinomas and nephrectomy was performed 4 weeks later. In total, 53 samples underwent TCR beta sequencing: roughly 25 tumors plus 27 peripheral blood samples. Across all 50 or so samples, 4,016,671 unique CDR3 nucleotide sequences, encoding 2,658,974 unique CDR3 amino acid sequences, were identified.

The V end loses 3 bases and the J end loses 6 bases, and a stretch of 3 bases separates them. Inclusive of the bounding cysteine and phenylalanine, the CDR3 is 10 residues long. CDR3 DNA only is kept here, 30 bases in frame from base 1. Looking up the germline V gene yields CDR1 MDHEN and CDR2 SYDVKM. TCR beta libraries were generated from genomic DNA with the immunoSEQ kit, following the manufacturer's recommendations. For library preparation, a first multiplex PCR was performed with proprietary primers, followed by a second PCR in which unique barcodes were added, and bead cleanups were performed after each round. A positive control reaction and a negative control reaction, both provided in the kit, were run with every batch of samples. The final libraries underwent checking on an Agilent 4200 TapeStation D1000 ScreenTape, volumetric pooling, and quantification by qPCR. Sequencing was performed on an Illumina NextSeq500 with a MidOutput 150-cycle cartridge, and 156 Read1 and 15 Index1 cycles were run with kit custom primers. The pooled library was loaded at roughly 0.96 pM, with an approximately 21% PhiX control spiked in. Per the original workflow: Vendor-processed data were analyzed in R, and a clonotype was defined as all T cells sharing the same CDR3 nucleotide sequence. In the clone abundance analyses, frequencies were normalized to the 10,000 most abundant clones in each sample. Public T cell clones, which averaged fewer than five per sample, were excluded before analysis. Tumor-enriched clonotypes and baseline blood-enriched clonotypes were defined as those with an abundance difference of at least 32-fold between compartments. A beta-binomial differential abundance model was applied to find clonotypes that expanded or contracted between blood time points. Tumor-blood repertoire similarity was measured with the Baroni-Urbani and Buser coefficient, and groups were compared using two-tailed Wilcoxon tests in R. TCRdb's version of the immuneACCESS table is confined to in-frame rearrangements and falls short of the full clone set. An unresolved V gene accounts for under half of the shortfall where checked; the remainder is of unknown origin. V and J calls and clone size come straight from that table; D and trimming were deduced from the DNA. This sample is represented by 70,000 to 100,000 clones; 70% to 90% of them were singletons. Jointly, the top ten make up more than 20% of the sample.

In the case of this clone: The target of this receptor is not known. No base quality values were provided; no much bigger clone lies one nucleotide off.

The sample's time point label, in plain terms: blood 2 weeks post-SBRT. In the paper's terms, the treatment or condition label means: 15 Gy SBRT to primary tumor, nephrectomy 4 weeks later. Serial peripheral blood from radiation-treated patients was sampled at baseline, 2 weeks and 4 weeks after SBRT to track tumor-enriched clonotypes. Renal cell carcinoma with clear cell pathology was present in all patients. The QIAamp DNA Blood Mini Kit (Qiagen) was used to prepare genomic DNA for TCR sequencing. Only samples passing all quality control checks were included in the analyses. Points the paper makes about the study in general: Because pretreatment tumor biopsies were not available, the study could not determine whether clonotypes were already present within the tumor at baseline. An increase in top tumor clonotypes in blood was observed from baseline to 2 weeks post-radiation, followed by contraction by 4 weeks, which was taken to suggest transient expansion of tumor-resident clones. With a single-armed trial design, the study had no way to address how radiation dose or scheduling affects the TCR repertoire. Blood repertoire dynamics were not followed beyond 4 weeks after treatment.

Here the sequenced sample was blood, taken from a patient whose treatment included radiotherapy and nephrectomy. This clonotype originated in a woman aged 50 to 60 with renal cell carcinoma. The rearranged chain carries TRBV28 and TRBJ2-7, with the D gene call left open. The bases are TGTGCCAGCAGTTTCCGCGAGCAGTACTTC. This is translated as CASSFREQYF.